Listed here is a single TCR beta chain. The sample originates from a study of blood T cell repertoires in COVID-19. Trimming took 10 bases from V and 7 from J; bases not matched to a gene: 11. This CDR3 has 14 amino acids. CDR1 and CDR2 from the germline V gene are LNHDA and SQIVND (reference sequence). Per the study methods: Estimated nucleated cell counts came from reference gene primer amplification. The assay was immunoSEQ multiplex PCR, and TCRdb's table has in-frame clones only and misses some. V, J and clone size are taken as reported in that table, and D and trimming were inferred from the DNA itself. The sample includes approximately 99,000 clones, about 86% of them seen just once.

V and J are TRBV19 and TRBJ2-2, with TRBD2 identical over 8 bases. This sequence originates from a man aged 50 or older with COVID-19, enrolled during active disease. The sequenced sample was peripheral blood. The CDR3: CATVAGGASGELFF. Written as DNA, the CDR3 is TGTGCCACCGTGGCCGGGGGGGCGAGCGGGGAGCTGTTTTTT.